The sequence of this TCR beta chain was determined in a study of immune characterization of retroperitoneal liposarcoma. Looked up from germline, CDR1 is MNHNS and CDR2 is SASEGT. The CDR3 loop spans 13 amino acids. Losses at the gene ends were 7 bases for V and 4 bases for J; bases not matched to a gene: 2. TCRdb called the PCR reads again in MiXCR, with one record for every CDR3 protein. The sample contains 10,000 or so distinct CDR3 sequences, around 30% of which appear only once. This chain joins TRBV6-1 and TRBJ2-2, with 8 bases matching TRBD1. Input material: tumor tissue. This receptor was taken from a male donor with retroperitoneal liposarcoma. The CDR3, as DNA: TGTGCCAGCAAACAGGGGGTCACCGGGGAGCTGTTTTTT. It specifies CASKQGVTGELFF.